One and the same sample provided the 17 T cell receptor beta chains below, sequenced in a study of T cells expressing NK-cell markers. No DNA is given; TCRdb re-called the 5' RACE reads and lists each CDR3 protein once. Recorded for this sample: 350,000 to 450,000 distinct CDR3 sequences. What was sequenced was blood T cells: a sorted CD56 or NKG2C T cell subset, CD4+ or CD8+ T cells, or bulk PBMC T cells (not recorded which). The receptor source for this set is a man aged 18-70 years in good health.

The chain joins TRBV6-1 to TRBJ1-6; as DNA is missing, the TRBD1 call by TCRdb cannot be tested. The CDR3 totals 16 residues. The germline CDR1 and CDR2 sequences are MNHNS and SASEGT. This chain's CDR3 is CASRGTGIAFNSPLHF.

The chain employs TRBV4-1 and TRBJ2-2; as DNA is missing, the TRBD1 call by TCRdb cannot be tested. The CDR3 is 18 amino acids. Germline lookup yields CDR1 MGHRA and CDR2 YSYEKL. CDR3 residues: CVSSQVSGDRGLTGELFF.

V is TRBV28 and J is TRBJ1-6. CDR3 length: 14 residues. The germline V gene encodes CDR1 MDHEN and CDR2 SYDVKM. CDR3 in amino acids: CASSWDSGNSPLHF.

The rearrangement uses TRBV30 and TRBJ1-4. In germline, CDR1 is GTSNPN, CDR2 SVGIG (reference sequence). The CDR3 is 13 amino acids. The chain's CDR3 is CAWSVVLSEKLFF.

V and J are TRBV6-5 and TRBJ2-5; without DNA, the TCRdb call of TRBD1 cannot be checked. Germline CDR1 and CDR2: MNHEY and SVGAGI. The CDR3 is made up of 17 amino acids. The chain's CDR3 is CASSYNLITGDGETQYF.

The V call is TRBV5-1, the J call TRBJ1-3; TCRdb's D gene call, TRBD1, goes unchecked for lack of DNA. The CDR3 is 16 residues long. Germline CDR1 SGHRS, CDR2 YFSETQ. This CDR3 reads CASSLHGQDSGNTIYF. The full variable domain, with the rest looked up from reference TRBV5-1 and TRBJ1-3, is KAGVTQTPRYLIKTRGQQVTLSCSPISGHRSVSWYQQTPGQGLQFLFEYFSETQRNKGNFPGRFSGRQFSNSRSEMNVSTLELGDSALYLCASSLHGQDSGNTIYFGEGSWLTVV.

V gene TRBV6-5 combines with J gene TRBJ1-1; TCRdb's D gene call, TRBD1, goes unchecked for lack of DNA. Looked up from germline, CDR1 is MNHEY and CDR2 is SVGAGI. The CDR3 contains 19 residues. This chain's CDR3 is CASSYFGIGTGTGNTEAFF.

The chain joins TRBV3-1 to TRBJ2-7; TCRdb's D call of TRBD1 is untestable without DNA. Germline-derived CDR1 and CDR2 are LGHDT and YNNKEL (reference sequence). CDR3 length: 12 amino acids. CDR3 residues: CASGRGQREQYF.

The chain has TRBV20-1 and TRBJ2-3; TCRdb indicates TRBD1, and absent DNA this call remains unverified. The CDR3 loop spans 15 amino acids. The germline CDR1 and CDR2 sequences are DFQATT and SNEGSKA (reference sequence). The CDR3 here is CSASSRDHRTDTQYF.

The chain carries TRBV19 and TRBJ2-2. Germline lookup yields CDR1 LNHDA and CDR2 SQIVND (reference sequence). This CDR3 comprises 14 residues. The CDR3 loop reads CASSIGRYTGELFF.

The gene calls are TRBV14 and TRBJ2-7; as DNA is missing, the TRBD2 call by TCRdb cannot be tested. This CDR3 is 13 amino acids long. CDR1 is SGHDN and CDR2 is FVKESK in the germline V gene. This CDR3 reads CASSRSGGNEQYF. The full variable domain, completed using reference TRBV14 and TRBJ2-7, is EAGVTQFPSHSVIEKGQTVTLRCDPISGHDNLYWYRRVMGKEIKFLLHFVKESKQDESGMPNNRFLAERTGGTYSTLKVQPAELEDSGVYFCASSRSGGNEQYFGPGTRLTVT.

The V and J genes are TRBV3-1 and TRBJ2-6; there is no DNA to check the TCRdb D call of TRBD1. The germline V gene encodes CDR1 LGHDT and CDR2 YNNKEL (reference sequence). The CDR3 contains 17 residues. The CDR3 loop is CASSQGAWSSGANVLTF.

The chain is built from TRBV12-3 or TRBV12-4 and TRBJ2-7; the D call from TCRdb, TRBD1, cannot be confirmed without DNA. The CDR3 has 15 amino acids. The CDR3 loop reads CASSPRGAVPYEQYF.

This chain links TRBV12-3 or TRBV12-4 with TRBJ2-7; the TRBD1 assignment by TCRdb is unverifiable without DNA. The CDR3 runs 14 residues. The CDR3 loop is CASTTQGVDYEQYF.

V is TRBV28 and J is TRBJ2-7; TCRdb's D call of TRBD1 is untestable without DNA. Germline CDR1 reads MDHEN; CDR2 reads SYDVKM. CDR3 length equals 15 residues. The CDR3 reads CASRRPGQGLGEQYF.

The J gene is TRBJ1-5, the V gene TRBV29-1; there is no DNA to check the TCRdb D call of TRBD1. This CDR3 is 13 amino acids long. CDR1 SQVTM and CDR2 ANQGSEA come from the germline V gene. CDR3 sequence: CSVGVGGGQPQHF.

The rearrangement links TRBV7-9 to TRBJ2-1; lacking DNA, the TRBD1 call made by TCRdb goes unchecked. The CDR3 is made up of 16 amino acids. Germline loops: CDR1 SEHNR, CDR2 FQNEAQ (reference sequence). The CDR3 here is CASSLRRGAQGNEQFF. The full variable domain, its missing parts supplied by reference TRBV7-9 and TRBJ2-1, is DTGVSQNPRHKITKRGQNVTFRCDPISEHNRLYWYRQTLGQGPEFLTYFQNEAQLEKSRLLSDRFSAERPKGSFSTLEIQRTEQGDSAMYLCASSLRRGAQGNEQFFGPGTRLTVL.